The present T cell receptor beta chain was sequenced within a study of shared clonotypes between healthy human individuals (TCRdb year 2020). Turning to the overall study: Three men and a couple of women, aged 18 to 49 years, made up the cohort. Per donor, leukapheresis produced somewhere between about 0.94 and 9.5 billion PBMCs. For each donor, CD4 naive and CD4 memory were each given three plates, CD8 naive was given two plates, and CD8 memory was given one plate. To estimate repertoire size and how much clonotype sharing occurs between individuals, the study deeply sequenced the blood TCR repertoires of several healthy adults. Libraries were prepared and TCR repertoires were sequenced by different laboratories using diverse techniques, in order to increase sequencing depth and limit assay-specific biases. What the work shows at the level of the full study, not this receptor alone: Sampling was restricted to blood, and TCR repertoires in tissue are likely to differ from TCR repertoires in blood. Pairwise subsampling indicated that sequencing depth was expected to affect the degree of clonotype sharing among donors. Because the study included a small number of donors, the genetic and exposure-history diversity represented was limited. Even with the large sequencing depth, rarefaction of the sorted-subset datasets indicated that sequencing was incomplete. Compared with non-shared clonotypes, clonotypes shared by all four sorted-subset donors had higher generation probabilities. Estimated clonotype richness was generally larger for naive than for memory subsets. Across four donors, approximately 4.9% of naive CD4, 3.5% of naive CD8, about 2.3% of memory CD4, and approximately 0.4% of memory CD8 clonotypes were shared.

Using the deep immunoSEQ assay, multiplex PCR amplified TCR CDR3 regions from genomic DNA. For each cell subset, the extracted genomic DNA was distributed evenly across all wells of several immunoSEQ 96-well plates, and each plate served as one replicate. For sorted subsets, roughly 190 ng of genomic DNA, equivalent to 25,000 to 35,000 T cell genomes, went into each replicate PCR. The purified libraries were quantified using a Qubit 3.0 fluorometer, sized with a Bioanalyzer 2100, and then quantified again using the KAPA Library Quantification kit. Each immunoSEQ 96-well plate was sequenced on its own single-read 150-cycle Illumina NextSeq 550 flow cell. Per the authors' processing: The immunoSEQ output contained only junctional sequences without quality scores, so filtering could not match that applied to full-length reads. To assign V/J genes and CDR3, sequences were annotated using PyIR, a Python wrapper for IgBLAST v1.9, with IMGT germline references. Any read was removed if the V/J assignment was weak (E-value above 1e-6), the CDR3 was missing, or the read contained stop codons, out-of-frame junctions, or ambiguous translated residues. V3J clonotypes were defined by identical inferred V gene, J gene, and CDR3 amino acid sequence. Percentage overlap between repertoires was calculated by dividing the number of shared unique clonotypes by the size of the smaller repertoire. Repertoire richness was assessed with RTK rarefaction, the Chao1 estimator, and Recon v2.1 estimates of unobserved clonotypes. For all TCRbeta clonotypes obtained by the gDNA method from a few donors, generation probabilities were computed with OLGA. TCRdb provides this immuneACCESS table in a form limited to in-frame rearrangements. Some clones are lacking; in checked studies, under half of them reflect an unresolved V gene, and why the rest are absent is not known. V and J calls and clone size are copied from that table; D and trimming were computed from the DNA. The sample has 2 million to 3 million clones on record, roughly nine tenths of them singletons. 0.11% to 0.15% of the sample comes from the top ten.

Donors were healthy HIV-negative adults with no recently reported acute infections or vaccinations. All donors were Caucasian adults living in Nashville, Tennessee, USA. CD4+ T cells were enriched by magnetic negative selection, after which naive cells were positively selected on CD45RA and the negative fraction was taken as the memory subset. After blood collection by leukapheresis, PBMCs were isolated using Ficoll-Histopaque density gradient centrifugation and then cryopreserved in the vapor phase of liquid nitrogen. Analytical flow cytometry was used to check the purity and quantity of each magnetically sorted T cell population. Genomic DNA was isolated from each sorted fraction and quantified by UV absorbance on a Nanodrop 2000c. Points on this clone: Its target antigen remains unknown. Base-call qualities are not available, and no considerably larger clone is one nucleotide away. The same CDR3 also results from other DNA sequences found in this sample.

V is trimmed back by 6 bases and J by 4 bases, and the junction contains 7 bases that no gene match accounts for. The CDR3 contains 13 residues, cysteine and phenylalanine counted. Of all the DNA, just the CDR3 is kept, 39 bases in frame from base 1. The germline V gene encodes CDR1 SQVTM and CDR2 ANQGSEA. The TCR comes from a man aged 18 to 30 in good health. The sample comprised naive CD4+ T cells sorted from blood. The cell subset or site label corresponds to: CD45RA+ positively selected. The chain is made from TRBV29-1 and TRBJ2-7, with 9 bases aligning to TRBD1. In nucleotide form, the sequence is TGCAGCGTCCTCCCGGGACAGGGTTACGAGCAGTACTTC. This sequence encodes CSVLPGQGYEQYF.